This TCR beta chain was captured in a study of PD-1 blockade in classical Hodgkin lymphoma. Whole-study findings and limits: The repertoire differences lack a defined cause, possibly disease activity or prior therapy. Complete responders entered with baseline diversity on par with newly diagnosed patients, the results showed. The study found that TCR diversity rose significantly by C4D1 in CD4+ but not CD8+ cells. Newly diagnosed patients reportedly had lower baseline TCR diversity than healthy donors.

This CDR3 comprises 13 residues. Germline values: CDR1 MDHEN, CDR2 SYDVKM. Between the trimmed V and J ends, which lost 5 bases and 5 bases, there was a span of 12 bases. All trial patients relapsed after autologous stem cell transplantation. TCRdb's table, derived via immunoSEQ multiplex PCR, lists solely in-frame clones and lacks some. The sample lists 100,000 or so clones; more than 85% were seen once. Notes on this clone: Its specificity is not known.

The V call is TRBV28, the J call TRBJ2-5; D is tentatively TRBD1 or TRBD2 (5 bases each). The source of this sequence is a human donor with classical Hodgkin lymphoma. The source was peripheral blood mononuclear cells (PBMCs), collected before the second cycle of nivolumab. The CDR3 DNA reads as TGTGCCAGCAGTACCCCGGGGCGGGAGACCCAGTACTTC. It translates to CASSTPGRETQYF.